This T cell receptor (beta chain) was captured by sequencing in a study of T cell repertoires in cytomegalovirus infection. The germline V gene has CDR1 MNHGY and CDR2 SVAAGI. Trimming pared 3 bases from V and 6 bases from J, leaving 19 bases between. This CDR3 spans 16 amino acids. TCRdb ran MiXCR on the reads and lists one entry per CDR3 protein. The sample contains tens of thousands of distinct CDR3 sequences, about 4.2% of which appear only once. This clonotype has ten or more counts. Sequences were obtained from PBMCs. The clonotype comes from a human donor in good health (CMV status not recorded). Some clones in this sample may be carry-over from other donors' samples. The V gene is TRBV6-9, the J gene TRBJ2-3, with D possibly matching TRBD2 (8 bases). CDR3: CASSYRGGQMGDTQYF. Written as DNA, the CDR3 is TGTGCCAGCAGTTACCGGGGGGGACAGATGGGGGATACGCAGTATTTT.